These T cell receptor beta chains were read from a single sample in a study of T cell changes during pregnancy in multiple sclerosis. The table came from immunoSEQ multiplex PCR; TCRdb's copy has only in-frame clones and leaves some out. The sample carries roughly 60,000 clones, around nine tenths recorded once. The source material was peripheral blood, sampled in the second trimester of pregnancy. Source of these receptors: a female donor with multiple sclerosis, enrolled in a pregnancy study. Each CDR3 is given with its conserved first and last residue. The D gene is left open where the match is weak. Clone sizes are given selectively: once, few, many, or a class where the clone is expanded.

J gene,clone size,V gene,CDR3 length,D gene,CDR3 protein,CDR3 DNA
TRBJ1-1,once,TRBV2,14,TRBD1,CASRLQGVSTEAFF,TGTGCCAGCAGGCTACAGGGGGTGAGCACTGAAGCTTTCTTT
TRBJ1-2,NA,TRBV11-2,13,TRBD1,CASSMTGNYGYTF,TGTGCCAGCAGTATGACAGGGAACTATGGCTACACCTTC
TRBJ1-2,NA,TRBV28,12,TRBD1,CAAGQGYDGYTF,TGTGCCGCGGGACAGGGGTATGATGGCTACACCTTC
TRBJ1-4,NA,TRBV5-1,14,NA,CASSPGGANEKLFF,TGCGCCAGCAGCCCCGGGGGGGCAAATGAAAAACTGTTTTTT
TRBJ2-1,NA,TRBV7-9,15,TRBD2,CASSPSGRDYNEQFF,TGTGCCAGCAGCCCTAGCGGGAGGGACTACAATGAGCAGTTCTTC
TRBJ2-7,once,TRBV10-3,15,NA,CAISDTQPGSYEQYF,TGTGCCATCAGTGATACACAACCAGGGTCCTACGAGCAGTACTTC
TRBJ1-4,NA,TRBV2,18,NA,CASRPLKYAGEGDEKLFF,TGTGCCAGCAGGCCATTAAAATACGCAGGGGAGGGGGATGAAAAACTGTTTTTT
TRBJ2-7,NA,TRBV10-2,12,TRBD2,CASSGAGGEQYF,TGCGCCAGCAGTGGGGCGGGGGGCGAGCAGTACTTC
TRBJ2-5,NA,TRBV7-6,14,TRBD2,CASSSLGGSKTQYF,TGTGCCAGCAGCTCCCTGGGCGGGAGTAAGACCCAGTACTTC
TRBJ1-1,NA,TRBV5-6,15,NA,CASSLRSTSGYEAFF,TGTGCCAGCAGCTTGCGGTCGACATCTGGGTATGAAGCTTTCTTT
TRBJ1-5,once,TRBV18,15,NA,CASSPAASRLQPQHF,TGTGCCAGCTCACCCGCGGCCTCCCGTTTGCAGCCCCAGCATTTT
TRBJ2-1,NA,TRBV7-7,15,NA,CASSSETSSYNEQFF,TGTGCCAGCAGCTCCGAGACAAGCTCCTACAATGAGCAGTTCTTC
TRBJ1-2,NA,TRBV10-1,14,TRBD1,CASSGFDRGIGYTF,TGCGCCAGCAGTGGATTTGACAGGGGGATTGGCTACACCTTC
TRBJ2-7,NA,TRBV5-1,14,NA,CASSLGTNSYEQYF,TGCGCCAGCAGCTTGGGGACAAACTCCTACGAGCAGTACTTC
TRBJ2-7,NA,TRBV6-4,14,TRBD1,CASPPGQGSYEQYF,TGTGCCAGCCCCCCGGGACAGGGGTCCTACGAGCAGTACTTC
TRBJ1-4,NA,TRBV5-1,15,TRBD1,CASSLEGRGDEKLFF,TGCGCCAGCAGCTTGGAGGGCAGGGGGGATGAAAAACTGTTTTTT
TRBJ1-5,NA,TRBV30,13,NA,CAWSDSSNQPQHF,TGTGCCTGGTCGGACAGCAGCAATCAGCCCCAGCATTTT
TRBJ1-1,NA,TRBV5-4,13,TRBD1,CASSRNRGTEAFF,TGTGCCAGCAGCAGAAACAGGGGCACTGAAGCTTTCTTT
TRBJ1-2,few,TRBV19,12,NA,CASSPWSYGYTF,TGTGCCAGTAGTCCTTGGAGCTATGGCTACACCTTC
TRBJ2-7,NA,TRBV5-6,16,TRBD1,CASSLKTGTANYEQYF,TGTGCCAGCAGCTTAAAAACCGGGACAGCAAACTACGAGCAGTACTTC
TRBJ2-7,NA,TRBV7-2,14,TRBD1,CASSLRQGAYEQYF,TGTGCCAGCAGCCTCAGACAGGGGGCCTACGAGCAGTACTTC
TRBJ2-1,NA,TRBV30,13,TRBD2,CAWSVELAHEQFF,TGTGCCTGGAGTGTAGAACTAGCGCACGAGCAGTTCTTC
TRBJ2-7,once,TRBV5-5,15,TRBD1,CASSLRTGGTYEQYF,TGTGCCAGCAGCTTGCGGACAGGGGGGACCTACGAGCAGTACTTC
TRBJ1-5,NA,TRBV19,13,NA,CASGLYSNQPQHF,TGTGCCTCAGGACTCTATAGCAATCAGCCCCAGCATTTT
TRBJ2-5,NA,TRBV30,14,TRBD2,CACDSGSGQETQYF,TGTGCCTGTGATAGCGGGAGCGGTCAAGAGACCCAGTACTTC
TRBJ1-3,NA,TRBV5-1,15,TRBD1,CASSLGDRARNTIYF,TGCGCCAGCAGCTTGGGAGACAGGGCCCGGAACACCATATATTTT
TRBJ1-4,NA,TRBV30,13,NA,CAWGGGNGEKLFF,TGTGCCTGGGGGGGAGGCAACGGTGAAAAACTGTTTTTT
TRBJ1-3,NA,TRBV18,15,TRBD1,CASSRDSDSGNTIYF,TGTGCCAGCTCACGGGACAGCGACTCTGGAAACACCATATATTTT
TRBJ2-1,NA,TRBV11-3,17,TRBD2,CASSRSPGLAGGGEQFF,TGTGCCAGCAGCCGGTCCCCAGGGCTAGCGGGAGGGGGTGAGCAGTTCTTC
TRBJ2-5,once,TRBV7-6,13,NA,CASSSLTQETQYF,TGTGCCAGCAGCTCACTAACCCAAGAGACCCAGTACTTC
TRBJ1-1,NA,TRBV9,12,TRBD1,CASSVDRVGAFF,TGTGCCAGCAGCGTGGACAGGGTGGGAGCTTTCTTT
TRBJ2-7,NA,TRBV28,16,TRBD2,CASSTMPSGWANEQYF,TGTGCCAGCAGTACTATGCCTAGCGGGTGGGCCAACGAGCAGTACTTC